This note documents a single T cell receptor (beta chain) sequence. Antigen: not known. This sample includes further DNA sequences coding for the same CDR3. CD8 cells classed as naive were CD45RO-negative and positively selected for CCR7, excluding terminally differentiated effector memory CD45RA+ cells. Several immunoSEQ plates received, in even portions, the genomic DNA of each subset. The protocol was immunoSEQ multiplex PCR, while the TCRdb copy is restricted to in-frame clones and leaves out a portion. Among about 1,800,000 clones, just under 95% were seen once, and the ten largest hold roughly 1%. The entry originates in a study of shared clonotypes between healthy human individuals. Across the study: The study used three CD4 naive, three CD4 memory, two CD8 naive and one CD8 memory plate per donor. Study findings and constraints: For naive CD4 cells, around 5% of clonotypes were shared across a handful of donors.

V lost 1 base to trimming and J lost 2 bases, with 7 bases between them. CDR1 and CDR2 (germline): SGHRS, YFSETQ. This CDR3 has 13 amino acids. The V gene is TRBV5-1, the J gene TRBJ2-7, with unresolved D. Sequences were obtained from naive CD8+ T cells sorted from blood. This clonotype was sampled from a man between 18 and 29 years old in good health. The CDR3 sequence: CASSLSPAYEQYF. CDR3 in DNA: TGCGCCAGCAGCTTGTCCCCGGCCTACGAGCAGTACTTC.